This TCR beta chain was retrieved from a study of T-cell memory formation after mild COVID-19. The germline V gene has CDR1 SGDLS and CDR2 YYNGEE. The junction had 8 bases not matched to a gene; V was cut back by 3 bases and J by 3 bases. The CDR3 is 16 residues long. MiXCR, applied by TCRdb to the 5' RACE reads, yields one record per CDR3 protein. The sample contains fewer than 140,000 distinct CDR3 sequences, 12% of which appear only once. This clonotype was picked up many times. Source material: PBMCs or a T cell subset sorted from them (not recorded which). The chain joins TRBV9 to TRBJ2-3; 9 bases line up with TRBD2. The source is an adult woman who had mild COVID-19 (a few samples of this study predate the infection). Cell type and time point are not known. The CDR3 loop is CASSDGAGGGTDTQYF. The CDR3 DNA is TGTGCCAGCAGCGATGGAGCGGGGGGCGGGACAGATACGCAGTATTTT.